The table lists the clone carrying this T cell receptor (beta chain) with a count of one. The authors sequenced TCR beta from blood CD8+ and CD4+ T cells. Germline lookup yields CDR1 DFQATT and CDR2 SNEGSKA (reference sequence). Trimming left V 3 bases short and J 5 bases short, with 11 bases between. The CDR3 has 13 amino acids. This sample is part of a study of CD8 T cells in Susac syndrome. It was with random hexamers that roughly 0.45 to 1 ug RNA was reverse transcribed. TCRdb processed the immunoSEQ multiplex PCR reads anew with MiXCR; each CDR3 protein has one entry. The sample lists over 120,000 distinct CDR3 sequences; approximately 95% were seen once.

Sequenced sample: CD4+ T cells from PBMCs. This chain joins TRBV20-1 and TRBJ1-3; D is ambiguous. This receptor was obtained from a human donor with Susac syndrome. DNA for the CDR3: TGCAGTGCTAGTGCGGTGGATAGAAACACCATATATTTT. As protein: CSASAVDRNTIYF.